One sample yielded the 21 T cell receptor beta chains listed below, sequenced in a study of T cell repertoires in cytomegalovirus infection. Antigens for these TCRs are unknown. TCRdb fed the reads into MiXCR, producing one record per CDR3 protein. This sample has about 51,000 distinct CDR3 sequences, with around 18% found just once. This specimen consisted of CD8+ T cells from cultured PBMCs, obtained from culture after CMV antigen stimulation. All receptors derive from a human donor in good health (CMV status not recorded). Some clones in this sample may be carry-over from other donors' samples.

The sample holds many counts of this clonotype. The chain carries TRBV28 and TRBJ2-1, with TRBD1 as a possible D gene (5 bases). Germline V CDR1 and CDR2: MDHEN, SYDVKM. V lost 7 bases and J lost 7, with 17 bases in between. The CDR3 has 14 amino acids. CDR3 DNA: TGTGCCAGCATGCTTAGGGGAATCGTGAATGAGCAGTTCTTC. Its protein is CASMLRGIVNEQFF.

The rearrangement links TRBV7-9 to TRBJ2-1, with 8 positions matching TRBD1. Germline V gene lookup returns CDR1 SEHNR and CDR2 FQNEAQ (reference sequence). There are 15 residues in the CDR3. After removal of 5 bases from V and 8 bases from J, the junction contained 11 bases not matched to a gene. The CDR3 nucleotides are TGTGCCAGCAGCAACACGGACAGGGAAGGAGATGAGCAGTTCTTC. Encoded protein: CASSNTDREGDEQFF.

This chain uses TRBV7-2 with TRBJ2-7, with 8 bases that match TRBD1. The V gene's germline CDR1 is SGHTA and CDR2 FQGNSA. Losses at the gene ends were 3 bases for V and 1 base for J; bases not matched to a gene: 5. The CDR3 contains 15 residues. The CDR3 DNA reads as TGTGCCAGCAGCTTCTGGACAGGGTCTTCCTACGAGCAGTACTTC. Its protein product is CASSFWTGSSYEQYF. The full variable domain, in which reference TRBV7-2 and TRBJ2-7 provide the parts outside the CDR3, is GAGVSQSPSNKVTEKGKDVELRCDPISGHTALYWYRQSLGQGLEFLIYFQGNSAPDKSGLPSDRFSAERTGGSVSTLTIQRTQQEDSAVYLCASSFWTGSSYEQYFGPGTRLTVT.

This clonotype has more than one count but fewer than ten. The chain couples TRBV28 to TRBJ2-1; tentatively, D is TRBD1 or TRBD2 (5 bases each). The V gene lost 9 bases and the J gene lost 0 bases, with 6 bases spanning the gap. Per germline, CDR1 MDHEN and CDR2 SYDVKM. The CDR3 spans 12 residues. Written as DNA, the CDR3 is TGTGCCAGGGGGACCTCCTACAATGAGCAGTTCTTC. Its translation: CARGTSYNEQFF.

This clonotype has more than one count but fewer than ten. CDR3 protein: CASSMDSLRPQHF. The DNA of the CDR3 is TGTGCCAGCAGTATGGACAGCCTTAGGCCCCAGCATTTT. This chain joins TRBV6-1 and TRBJ1-5, with a possible D match to TRBD1 (6 bases). The CDR3 extends over 13 amino acids. From germline, CDR1 is MNHNS and CDR2 SASEGT. Between the trimmed V and J ends, which lost 5 bases and 9 bases, there was a span of 14 bases.

The CDR3 nucleotides read TGTGCCAGCAGCTCCGTGCCTACAAATTCACCCCTCCACTTT. It translates to CASSSVPTNSPLHF. The chain carries TRBV6-1 and TRBJ1-6; D remains ambiguous. V was pared by 6 bases and J by 7 bases, with 13 bases between. The CDR3 totals 14 residues. Germline V lookup: CDR1 MNHNS, CDR2 SASEGT.

The rearrangement joins TRBV12-3 or TRBV12-4 to TRBJ2-7; D remains ambiguous. Between the trimmed V and J ends, which lost 2 bases and 5 bases, there was a span of 13 bases. This CDR3 is 14 amino acids long. The chain's CDR3 is CASSLRLDTDEQYF. The CDR3 DNA reads as TGTGCCAGCAGTTTACGGCTAGATACCGACGAGCAGTACTTC.

This clonotype was found a few times. This chain links TRBV4-3 with TRBJ2-7; a possible D gene is TRBD1 (6 bases). The germline V gene has CDR1 LGHNA and CDR2 YSLEER. The CDR3 is 15 residues long. The V end was cut by 0 bases, the J end by 3 bases, with 12 bases between. This CDR3 is CASSQERTVNYEQYF. The CDR3 DNA is TGCGCCAGCAGCCAAGAGAGGACAGTAAACTACGAGCAGTACTTC.

This clonotype came up a few times. The rearrangement uses TRBV28 and TRBJ2-7; 7 bases map to TRBD1. The CDR3 consists of 13 residues. V dropped 5 bases and J dropped 7; count of bases not matched to a gene: 8. Per the germline V gene, CDR1 is MDHEN and CDR2 is SYDVKM. The CDR3 loop reads CASSTTGIREQYF. CDR3 DNA sequence: TGTGCCAGCAGTACGACAGGGATCAGGGAGCAGTACTTC.

This clonotype was found a few times. V and J are TRBV2 and TRBJ2-1; D may be TRBD2 (6 bases). CDR1 and CDR2 from the germline V gene are SNHLY and FYNNEI. CDR3 length equals 15 residues. V was clipped by 4 bases and J by 3 bases, with 13 bases between them. CDR3 sequence (DNA): TGTGCCAGCAGTGCCCGGGACTGGGACTACAATGAGCAGTTCTTC. It yields the protein CASSARDWDYNEQFF.

This clonotype was counted at least ten times. J is TRBJ1-2 and V is TRBV20-1; no firm D call. CDR1 DFQATT and CDR2 SNEGSKA come from the germline V gene (reference sequence). The CDR3 loop spans 14 amino acids. V lost 3 bases and J 8 bases, leaving 19 bases between the germline ends. The CDR3 reads CSASSLGLSGGYTF. CDR3 sequence (DNA): TGCAGTGCTAGTTCCTTAGGGCTTTCCGGAGGCTACACCTTC.

A few counts support this clonotype. This sequence joins TRBV7-9 and TRBJ1-1, with a tentative D call TRBD1 (6 bases). The germline V and J ends were trimmed by 4 bases and 9 bases, with 15 bases remaining between them. CDR3 length: 13 residues. Germline CDR1 is SEHNR and CDR2 is FQNEAQ (reference sequence). The DNA of the CDR3 is TGTGCCAGCAGCTACCTACAGGGAGGGAAAGCTTTCTTT. Encoded protein: CASSYLQGGKAFF.

The V call is TRBV12-3 or TRBV12-4, the J call TRBJ1-5; tentatively, D is TRBD1 (5 bases). This CDR3 region has 15 residues. Deletions cut 6 bases from V and 5 bases from J, with 17 bases between. CDR3 DNA sequence: TGTGCCAGCAGGGCGGGAGGGGCGGTTTATCAGCCCCAGCATTTT. It translates to CASRAGGAVYQPQHF.

This clonotype was seen more than once but under ten times. The V gene is TRBV28, the J gene TRBJ1-1; D perhaps matches TRBD1 (6 bases). Germline assignment: CDR1 MDHEN and CDR2 SYDVKM. The CDR3 is 13 amino acids. The germline V and J ends were trimmed by 6 bases and 4 bases, with 12 bases remaining between them. CDR3 bases: TGTGCCAGCAGACTACAGGGAATCACTGAAGCTTTCTTT. Protein product: CASRLQGITEAFF.

The rearrangement links TRBV14 to TRBJ2-1, with TRBD2 matching over 7 bases. The V gene's germline CDR1 is SGHDN and CDR2 FVKESK. The CDR3 spans 20 residues. The trim removed 0 bases at V and 8 bases at J, leaving 22 bases unmatched. CDR3 protein: CASSQEGGVSRDSRLDEQFF. CDR3 bases: TGTGCCAGCAGCCAAGAGGGGGGGGTAAGCCGGGACTCCCGCCTGGATGAGCAGTTCTTC.

This clonotype was detected a few times. V is TRBV7-9 and J is TRBJ2-5, with 10 nucleotides matching TRBD2. The V and J ends lost 3 bases and 5 bases, in that order; junction bases with no gene match: 18. Per the germline V gene, CDR1 is SEHNR and CDR2 is FQNEAQ (reference sequence). This CDR3 is built from 19 residues. The CDR3 coding sequence is TGTGCCAGCAGCTTCCCAGAAGGACTAGCGGTCACCTCAGAGGAGACCCAGTACTTC. This codes for CASSFPEGLAVTSEETQYF. The variable domain in full, completed from reference TRBV7-9 and TRBJ2-5, reads DTGVSQNPRHKITKRGQNVTFRCDPISEHNRLYWYRQTLGQGPEFLTYFQNEAQLEKSRLLSDRFSAERPKGSFSTLEIQRTEQGDSAMYLCASSFPEGLAVTSEETQYFGPGTRLLVL.

The chain couples TRBV27 to TRBJ2-7, with 7 nucleotides matching TRBD1. In germline, CDR1 is MNHEY, CDR2 SMNVEV (reference sequence). V lost 5 bases to trimming and J lost 7 bases; unmatched junction nucleotides: 11. This CDR3 has 14 residues. DNA for the CDR3: TGTGCCAGCAGTCCCCAACCACAGGGGATTGAGCAGTACTTC. Its translation is CASSPQPQGIEQYF.

This clonotype was seen many times. The gene calls are TRBV7-9 and TRBJ2-5; 13 bases match TRBD2. This CDR3 region has 19 residues. The J segment lost 3 bases and the V segment lost 4 bases, leaving 14 bases of the junction unmatched. Germline CDR1 is SEHNR and CDR2 is FQNEAQ (reference sequence). The CDR3 coding sequence is TGTGCCAGCAGCTCCCCCAAGCGGGGACTAGCGGGGCACAAAGAGACCCAGTACTTC. It translates to CASSSPKRGLAGHKETQYF.

This clonotype was observed a few times. The J gene is TRBJ2-5, the V gene TRBV11-1; 9 positions agree with TRBD1. Trimming cost V 0 bases and J 0 bases; bases outside gene matches: 5. This CDR3 comprises 17 residues. Germline values: CDR1 SGHAT, CDR2 FQDESV (reference sequence). In nucleotides, the CDR3 is TGTGCCAGCAGCTTAGCGAGGACAGGGGAGTACCAAGAGACCCAGTACTTC. This gives the protein CASSLARTGEYQETQYF.

This clonotype has more than one count but fewer than ten. The chain links TRBV7-2 to TRBJ2-5; tentative D call: TRBD2 (6 bases). V lost 2 bases and J lost 4, with 8 bases in between. Per the germline V gene, CDR1 is SGHTA and CDR2 is FQGNSA. The CDR3 covers 13 residues. The CDR3 loop reads CASSLLGGETQYF. CDR3 DNA: TGTGCCAGCAGCTTATTGGGGGGAGAGACCCAGTACTTC.

This clonotype was found many times. The rearrangement links TRBV6-2 or TRBV6-3 to TRBJ2-3; tentative D call: TRBD2 (7 bases). Trimming took 4 bases from V and 5 from J, leaving 16 bases between them. This CDR3 contains 15 residues. Germline lookup yields CDR1 MNHEY and CDR2 SVGEGT. The CDR3 bases are TGTGCCAGCAGTTGGAGGGGGGGCGGTGGAGATACGCAGTATTTT. Its translation is CASSWRGGGGDTQYF.